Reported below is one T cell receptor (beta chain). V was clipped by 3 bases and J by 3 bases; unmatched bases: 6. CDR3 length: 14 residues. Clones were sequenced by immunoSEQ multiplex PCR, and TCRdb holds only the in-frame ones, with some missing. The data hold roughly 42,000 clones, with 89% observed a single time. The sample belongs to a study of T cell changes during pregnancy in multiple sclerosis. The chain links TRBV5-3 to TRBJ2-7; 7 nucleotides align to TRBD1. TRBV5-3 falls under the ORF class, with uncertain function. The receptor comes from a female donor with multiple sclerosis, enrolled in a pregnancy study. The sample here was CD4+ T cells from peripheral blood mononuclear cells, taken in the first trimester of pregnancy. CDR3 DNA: TGTGCCAGAAGCTCAAATCACAGGGGCTACGAGCAGTACTTC. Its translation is CARSSNHRGYEQYF.